This TCR beta chain was identified during a study of control samples from healthy donors and cancer patients. Some clones are missing from TCRdb's copy, which holds only in-frame ones; the method was immunoSEQ multiplex PCR. The sample consists of about 120,000 clones, around 94% of them appearing once. The V end was cut by 5 bases, the J end by 3 bases, with 14 bases between. Germline lookup yields CDR1 SEHNR and CDR2 FQNEAQ (reference sequence). CDR3 size: 16 residues. The receptor's source is a man older than 75 with head and neck cancer. The genes are TRBV7-9 and TRBJ1-6; D remains unclear. The sequencing input was PBMCs. The CDR3 is CASSAGGQYYNSPLHF. CDR3 DNA sequence: TGTGCCAGCAGCGCTGGAGGGCAATACTATAATTCACCCCTCCACTTT.